This entry features one T cell receptor (beta chain) sequence. What it recognizes is unknown. This sample was taken from a study of T cells in localized non-small cell lung cancer. Per germline, CDR1 SGHTA and CDR2 FQGNSA. CDR3 length: 15 residues. V shed 1 base, J shed 4 bases, and the junction held 5 bases outside the gene matches. The protocol was immunoSEQ multiplex PCR, while the TCRdb copy is restricted to in-frame clones and leaves out a portion. The data show tens of thousands of clones, around 82% seen once. Study-level points and caveats: Maximal T cell clonality occurred in uninvolved adjacent lung, with tumor ranking below it.

This TCR was sampled from a female donor older than 55 with stage I lung adenocarcinoma. The chain has TRBV7-2 and TRBJ2-3, with 7 bases that match TRBD2. The specimen was peripheral blood, collected before any cancer treatment. CDR3 sequence reads: CASSLVGGSSDTQYF. The CDR3 coding sequence is TGTGCCAGCAGCTTAGTGGGCGGGAGTTCAGATACGCAGTATTTT. Drawing the rest from reference TRBV7-2 and TRBJ2-3, the complete variable domain is GAGVSQSPSNKVTEKGKDVELRCDPISGHTALYWYRQSLGQGLEFLIYFQGNSAPDKSGLPSDRFSAERTGGSVSTLTIQRTQQEDSAVYLCASSLVGGSSDTQYFGPGTRLTVL.